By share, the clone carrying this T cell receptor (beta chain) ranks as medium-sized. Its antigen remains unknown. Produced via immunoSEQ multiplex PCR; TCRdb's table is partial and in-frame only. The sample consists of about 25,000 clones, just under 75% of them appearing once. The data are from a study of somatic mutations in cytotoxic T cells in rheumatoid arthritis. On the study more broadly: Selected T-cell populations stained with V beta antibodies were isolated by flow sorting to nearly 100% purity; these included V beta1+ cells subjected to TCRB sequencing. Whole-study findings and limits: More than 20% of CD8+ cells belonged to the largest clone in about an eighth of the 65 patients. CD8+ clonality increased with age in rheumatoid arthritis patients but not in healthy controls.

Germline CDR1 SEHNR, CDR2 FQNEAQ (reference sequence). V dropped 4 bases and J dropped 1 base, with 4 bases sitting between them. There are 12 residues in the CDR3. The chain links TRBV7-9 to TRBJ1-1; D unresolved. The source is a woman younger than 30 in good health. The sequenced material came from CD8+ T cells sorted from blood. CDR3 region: CASSYGNTEAFF. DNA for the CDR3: TGTGCCAGCAGCTACGGGAACACTGAAGCTTTCTTT.